The following is a T cell receptor (beta chain) sequence with its context. Its antigen is still unknown. Repertoires were generated with immunoSEQ multiplex PCR, while TCRdb's copy carries only in-frame clones and drops some. The sample includes 1,500,000 or so clones, roughly 96% of them seen just once. The data were taken from a study of shared clonotypes between healthy human individuals. Study-wide background: The composition of the donors was a couple of women and a few men aged 18 to 49. CD8 memory received one plate per donor, CD8 naive two, CD4 memory three and CD4 naive three.

Study results and limitations: The study generally estimated greater richness for naive than memory subsets.

Germline-derived CDR1 and CDR2 are MNHEY and SVGAGI. The CDR3 is made up of 13 amino acids. The V end lost 8 bases, the J end lost 7 bases, and 15 bases lay between the germline ends. The V call is TRBV6-5, the J call TRBJ2-1; a weak D match, TRBD2 (5 bases). The sequence derives from a man aged 25 to 40 in good health. Sequencing was carried out using naive CD4+ T cells sorted from blood. Specified subset: CD45RA+ positively selected. The CDR3 bases are TGTGCCAGCGGTCCCGGACTCCCAAATGAGCAGTTCTTC. Amino acids: CASGPGLPNEQFF.